The sequence of this T cell receptor (beta chain) was determined in a study of OX40 agonist ivuxolimab in advanced cancers. CDR1 and CDR2 from the germline V gene are MDHEN and SYDVKM. V lost 6 bases, J lost 5 bases, and 6 bases stayed unmatched. The CDR3 has 14 amino acids. Sequenced by immunoSEQ multiplex PCR; TCRdb stores in-frame clones only, minus some. The sample records 98,000 or so clones, around nine tenths being singletons. This receptor was identified in an adult with an advanced solid tumor such as melanoma, head and neck, liver or kidney cancer. The rearrangement links TRBV28 to TRBJ1-5; 8 positions agree with TRBD1. The input for sequencing was CD4+ or CD8+ T cells sorted from blood, taken in a trial of the OX40 agonist ivuxolimab. The CDR3 is CASSPTGAYQPQHF. CDR3 DNA sequence: TGTGCCAGCAGCCCGACAGGGGCTTATCAGCCCCAGCATTTT.